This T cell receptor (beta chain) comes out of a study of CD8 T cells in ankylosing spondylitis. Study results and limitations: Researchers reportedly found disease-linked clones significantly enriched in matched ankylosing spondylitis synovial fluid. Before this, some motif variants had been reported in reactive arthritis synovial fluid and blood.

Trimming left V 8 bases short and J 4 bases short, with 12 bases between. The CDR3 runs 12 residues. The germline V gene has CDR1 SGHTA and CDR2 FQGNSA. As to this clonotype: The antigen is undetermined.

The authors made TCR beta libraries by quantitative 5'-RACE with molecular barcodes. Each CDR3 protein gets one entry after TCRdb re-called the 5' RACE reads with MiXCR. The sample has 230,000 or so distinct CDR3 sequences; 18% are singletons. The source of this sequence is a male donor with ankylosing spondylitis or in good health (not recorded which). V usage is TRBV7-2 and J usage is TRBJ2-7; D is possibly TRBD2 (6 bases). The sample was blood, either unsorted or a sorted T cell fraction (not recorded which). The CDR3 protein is CASGRSLYEQYF. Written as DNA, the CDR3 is TGTGCCAGCGGGAGGTCGTTATACGAGCAGTACTTC. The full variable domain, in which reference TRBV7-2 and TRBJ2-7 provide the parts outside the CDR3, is GAGVSQSPSNKVTEKGKDVELRCDPISGHTALYWYRQSLGQGLEFLIYFQGNSAPDKSGLPSDRFSAERTGGSVSTLTIQRTQQEDSAVYLCASGRSLYEQYFGPGTRLTVT.